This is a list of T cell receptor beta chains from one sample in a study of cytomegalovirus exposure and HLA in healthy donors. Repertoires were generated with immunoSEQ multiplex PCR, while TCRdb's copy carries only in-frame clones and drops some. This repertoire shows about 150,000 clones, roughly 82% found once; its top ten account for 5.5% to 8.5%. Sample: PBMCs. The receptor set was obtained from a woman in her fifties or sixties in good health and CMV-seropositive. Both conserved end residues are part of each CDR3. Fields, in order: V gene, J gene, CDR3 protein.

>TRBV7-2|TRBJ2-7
CASSSVRREQYF
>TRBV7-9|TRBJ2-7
CASSPVYEQYF
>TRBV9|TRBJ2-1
CASSVAPGGNEQFF
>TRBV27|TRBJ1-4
CASSLSSVFGEKLFF
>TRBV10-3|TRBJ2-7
CAISEGQGHEQYF
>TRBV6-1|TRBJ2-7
CASSEIQDPYEQYF
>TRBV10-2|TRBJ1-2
CASSERGLGYGYTF
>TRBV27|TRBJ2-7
CASSARGGTSYEQYF
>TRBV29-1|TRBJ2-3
CSVGGQGKTDTQYF
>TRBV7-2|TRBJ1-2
CASSPGQGANLNYGYTF
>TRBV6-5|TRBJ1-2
CASSRQAGYGYTF
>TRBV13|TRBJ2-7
CASSSGQGIEQYF
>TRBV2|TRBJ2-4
CASSDRLSVAKNIQYF
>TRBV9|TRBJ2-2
CASSVHGNTGELFF
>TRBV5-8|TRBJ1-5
CASSFRGGNQPQHF
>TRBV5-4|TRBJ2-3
CASSSLAGGTDTQYF
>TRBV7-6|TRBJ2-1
CASSLFPGTSGGASYNEQFF
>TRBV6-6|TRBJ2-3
CASSYGLTGVPDTQYF
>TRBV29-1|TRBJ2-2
CSVERREGVFGELFF
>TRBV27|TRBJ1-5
CASAWTDSNQPQHF
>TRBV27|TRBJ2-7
CASSPGLDTYEQYF
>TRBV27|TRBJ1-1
CASSPSGRANTEAFF
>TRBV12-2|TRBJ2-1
CASRLSKRGGLSNEQFF
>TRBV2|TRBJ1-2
CASSEAPGQGGGYTF
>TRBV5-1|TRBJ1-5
CASSLIPGNQPQHF
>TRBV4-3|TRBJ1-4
CASSQDWYGGPNEKLFF
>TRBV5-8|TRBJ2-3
CASSLMGGFADTQYF
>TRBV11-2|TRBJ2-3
CASSLGQASTDTQYF
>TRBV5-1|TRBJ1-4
CASSLGPQGESEKLFF
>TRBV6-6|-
CASRSRVEQPQYF
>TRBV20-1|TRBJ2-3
CSARLGDTQYF
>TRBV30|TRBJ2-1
CAWGGTGGNYNEQFF
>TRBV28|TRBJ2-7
CASSFRLAVPSYEQYF